This entry lists 21 T cell receptor beta chains sequenced from one sample in a study of CD8 T cells in ankylosing spondylitis. TCRdb called the 5' RACE reads again in MiXCR, with one record for every CDR3 protein. Of approximately 200,000 distinct CDR3 sequences listed, 9.5% to 15% are singletons. Sequenced input: blood, either unsorted or a sorted T cell fraction (not recorded which). These receptors were taken from a male donor with ankylosing spondylitis or in good health (not recorded which).

A few counts support this clonotype. The chain employs TRBV18 and TRBJ1-2; D may be TRBD1 (6 bases). V shed 0 bases and J shed 3 bases, with 14 bases lying between them. Germline V lookup: CDR1 KGHSH, CDR2 LQKENI. The CDR3 has 16 amino acids. The DNA for the CDR3 is TGTGCCAGCTCACCACCGATGGACAGCTCTTACTATGGCTACACCTTC. Amino acids: CASSPPMDSSYYGYTF.

The rearrangement joins TRBV7-2 to TRBJ2-7, with a tentative D call TRBD2 (5 bases). The V gene's germline CDR1 is SGHTA and CDR2 FQGNSA. This CDR3 has 15 amino acids. V was pared by 6 bases and J by 2 bases, with 17 bases between. The CDR3 here is CASSPYPGFAYEQYF. CDR3 in DNA: TGTGCCAGCAGTCCTTACCCGGGGTTCGCCTACGAGCAGTACTTC.

This clonotype showed up just a few times. The chain is built from TRBV6-1 and TRBJ2-1, with D tentatively TRBD1 (5 bases). The CDR3 is made up of 16 amino acids. With 1 base removed from V and 2 bases from J, the gap between germline ends came to 12 bases. Germline CDR1 and CDR2: MNHNS and SASEGT. The CDR3: CASSEETALPYNEQFF. The DNA of the CDR3 is TGTGCCAGCAGTGAAGAGACAGCCCTTCCCTACAATGAGCAGTTCTTC.

The V gene is TRBV12-3 or TRBV12-4, the J gene TRBJ2-3; either TRBD1 or TRBD2 may fit D (5 bases each). The V and J ends lost 9 bases and 0 bases respectively, with 28 bases between them. CDR3 length: 19 amino acids. In DNA form, the CDR3 reads TGTGCCAGAACCCCTGAGTTAGGGGAGACGGTTGATAGCACAGATACGCAGTATTTT. This codes for CARTPELGETVDSTDTQYF.

This clonotype was counted only a few times. The chain combines TRBV4-1 with TRBJ2-7; D uncertain. The CDR3 has 14 amino acids. Germline loops: CDR1 MGHRA, CDR2 YSYEKL. Trimming pared 4 bases from V and 0 bases from J, leaving 10 bases between. CDR3 amino acids: CASSLLLSSYEQYF. In DNA, the CDR3 is TGCGCCAGCAGCCTTTTACTAAGCTCCTACGAGCAGTACTTC.

This clonotype was observed a handful of times. The chain has TRBV11-3 and TRBJ2-5; 12 nucleotides match TRBD2. CDR1 is SGHNT and CDR2 is YENEEA in the germline V gene. V lost 5 bases and J lost 2; bases outside the gene matches: 9. The CDR3 extends over 17 amino acids. CDR3 protein: CASSLRTSGGLQETQYF. In DNA, the CDR3 is TGTGCCAGCAGCCTTCGCACTAGCGGGGGGCTACAAGAGACCCAGTACTTC.

This clonotype was seen many times. This chain connects TRBV25-1 to TRBJ2-2, with D maybe TRBD2 (6 bases). V was pared by 8 bases and J by 2 bases, with 12 bases between. The CDR3 has 14 amino acids. The germline gives CDR1 MGHDK, CDR2 SYGVNS. The CDR3 is CASHGEDNTGELFF. DNA for the CDR3: TGTGCCAGCCACGGGGAGGACAACACCGGGGAGCTGTTTTTT.

This chain uses TRBV4-2 with TRBJ2-7; the D is unclear. CDR1 LGHNA and CDR2 YNFKEQ come from the germline V gene. The CDR3 length is 14 residues. V lost 0 bases, J lost 2 bases, and 8 bases lay in between. Here the CDR3 DNA reads TGTGCCAGCAGCCAAGAAACACTAACCTACGAGCAGTACTTC. Its translation: CASSQETLTYEQYF.

This clonotype was recorded at least ten times. The chain is built from TRBV27 and TRBJ2-7; 10 bases match TRBD2. The CDR3 runs 14 residues. V shed 3 bases and J 3 bases; nucleotides not matched to a gene: 2. The V gene's germline CDR1 is MNHEY and CDR2 SMNVEV (reference sequence). The CDR3 loop is CASSLGTSVYEQYF. CDR3 coding DNA: TGTGCCAGCAGTTTGGGGACTAGCGTCTACGAGCAGTACTTC.

This sequence joins TRBV2 and TRBJ1-2; D gene unclear. Trimming cost V 6 bases and J 3 bases, with 8 bases left between them. Germline V gives CDR1 SNHLY, CDR2 FYNNEI. CDR3 length: 12 residues. The CDR3 sequence: CASRAWDYGYTF. Here the CDR3 DNA reads TGTGCCAGCAGGGCTTGGGACTATGGCTACACCTTC. The whole variable domain, filled in from reference TRBV2 and TRBJ1-2, reads EPEVTQTPSHQVTQMGQEVILRCVPISNHLYFYWYRQILGQKVEFLVSFYNNEISEKSEIFDDQFSVERPDGSNFTLKIRSTKLEDSAMYFCASRAWDYGYTFGSGTRLTVV.

This clonotype showed up just a few times. The chain combines TRBV27 with TRBJ1-1, with D hard to call. The CDR3 is 13 amino acids. Germline V gene data show CDR1 as MNHEY and CDR2 as SMNVEV (reference sequence). V lost 2 bases, J lost 4 bases, and 8 bases lay in between. CDR3 sequence: CASSLSTSTEAFF. The CDR3 bases are TGTGCCAGCAGTTTAAGCACGAGCACTGAAGCTTTCTTT.

The rearrangement uses TRBV5-6 and TRBJ1-1, with a weak D call TRBD1 (6 bases). Trimming removed 4 bases from V and 4 bases from J, with 17 bases in between. This CDR3 contains 15 residues. Germline loops: CDR1 SGHDT, CDR2 YYEEEE. The CDR3 DNA follows: TGTGCCAGCAGCGCAGACAGGTGGTTGGGCACTGAAGCTTTCTTT. The encoded protein is CASSADRWLGTEAFF.

This clonotype was detected many times. The genes are TRBV2 and TRBJ2-1; 8 bases fit TRBD2. The CDR3 length is 14 residues. CDR1 and CDR2 from the germline V gene are SNHLY and FYNNEI. V dropped 7 bases and J dropped 8; count of bases not matched to a gene: 10. The DNA for the CDR3 is TGTGCCAGCAAGGGGGGGCGGGAGGTAGATGAGCAGTTCTTC. Translated, it gives CASKGGREVDEQFF.

The V call is TRBV6-4, the J call TRBJ2-2; the D is unclear. The CDR3 is made up of 15 amino acids. Trimming removed 0 bases from V and 6 bases from J, with 11 bases in between. Germline CDR1 MRHNA, CDR2 SNTAGT. CDR3 residues: CASSDSEAYPGELFF. The CDR3 DNA sequence: TGTGCCAGCAGTGACTCGGAAGCCTACCCCGGGGAGCTGTTTTTT.

The chain employs TRBV3-1 and TRBJ2-3, with D uncertain. There are 14 residues in the CDR3. The germline V gene has CDR1 LGHDT and CDR2 YNNKEL (reference sequence). V was cut by 4 bases and J by 2 bases, with 10 bases left in between. The CDR3 coding sequence is TGTGCCAGCAGCCTCCGGGTCCTCACAGATACGCAGTATTTT. This sequence encodes CASSLRVLTDTQYF.

This chain uses TRBV9 with TRBJ1-2, with D uncertain. Germline V gives CDR1 SGDLS, CDR2 YYNGEE. This CDR3 is built from 19 residues. Trimming removed 0 bases from V and 5 bases from J, with 26 bases in between. The CDR3: CASSVARPARRLFRYGYTF. In DNA, the CDR3 is TGTGCCAGCAGCGTAGCTCGCCCAGCCCGGAGACTATTCAGATATGGCTACACCTTC.

This clonotype showed up many times. This chain connects TRBV11-1 to TRBJ2-3; D gene uncertain. The germline CDR1 and CDR2 sequences are SGHAT and FQDESV (reference sequence). This CDR3 contains 15 residues. With 5 bases removed from V and 2 bases from J, the gap between germline ends came to 14 bases. CDR3 region: CASSGHGPPTDTQYF. The CDR3 nucleotides read TGTGCCAGCAGCGGTCACGGGCCGCCCACAGATACGCAGTATTTT.

This sequence joins TRBV19 and TRBJ2-1, with D perhaps TRBD1 or TRBD2 (5 bases each). V dropped 0 bases and J dropped 10 bases, with 16 bases sitting between them. This CDR3 comprises 15 residues. Germline values: CDR1 LNHDA, CDR2 SQIVND (reference sequence). The CDR3: CASSIEAPGPKEQFF. The CDR3 DNA follows: TGTGCCAGTAGTATAGAGGCTCCGGGGCCAAAGGAGCAGTTCTTC.

This clonotype occurred a few times. The V gene is TRBV14, the J gene TRBJ2-3, with 7 positions matching TRBD2. Trimming took 2 bases from V and 1 from J; bases not matched to a gene: 6. This CDR3 has 16 residues. Germline V CDR1 and CDR2: SGHDN, FVKESK. The CDR3 protein is CASSQRAGEGTDTQYF. CDR3 DNA: TGTGCCAGCAGCCAAAGGGCGGGAGAAGGCACAGATACGCAGTATTTT.

This clonotype showed up many times. The V call is TRBV27, the J call TRBJ2-1; 11 bases align to TRBD1. CDR1 MNHEY and CDR2 SMNVEV come from the germline V gene (reference sequence). J lost 6 bases, V lost 2 bases, and 3 bases had no gene match. The CDR3 is 15 amino acids. The CDR3 sequence: CASSLRDRGVNEQFF. In DNA, the CDR3 is TGTGCCAGCAGTTTAAGGGACAGGGGGGTCAATGAGCAGTTCTTC.

This clonotype was counted between two and nine times. The chain has TRBV6-1 and TRBJ1-1; D call uncertain. CDR3 length equals 14 residues. Trimming took 7 bases from V and 1 from J, leaving 13 bases between them. Per germline, CDR1 MNHNS and CDR2 SASEGT. This CDR3 is CASTKEPPNTEAFF. CDR3 DNA sequence: TGTGCCAGCACAAAGGAACCGCCGAACACTGAAGCTTTCTTT.